These 29 T cell receptor beta chains were all obtained from the same sample, sequenced in a study of shared clonotypes between healthy human individuals. Method: immunoSEQ multiplex PCR; TCRdb's copy keeps in-frame clones and lacks some. In the table there are about 110,000 clones, under 70% of which are singletons. Sequencing used memory CD8+ T cells sorted from blood. Specified subset: CD45RO+ cells pooled with CCR7-negative TemRA cells. Receptors originate from a woman aged 30 to 39 in good health.

The chain has TRBV19 and TRBJ2-3; D unclear. V lost 3 bases to trimming and J lost 0 bases, with 10 bases between them. The CDR3 sequence is 15 residues long. CDR1 is LNHDA, CDR2 SQIVND, per germline (reference sequence). The CDR3 here is CASSIWSLSTDTQYF. The CDR3 nucleotides are TGTGCCAGTAGTATCTGGTCCCTAAGCACAGATACGCAGTATTTT.

The J gene is TRBJ1-5, the V gene TRBV28; D call uncertain. Trimming pared 6 bases from V and 1 base from J, leaving 7 bases between. The CDR3 contains 13 residues. Germline CDR1 MDHEN, CDR2 SYDVKM. The CDR3 protein is CASSPVSNQPQHF. The CDR3 DNA is TGTGCCAGCAGCCCGGTGAGCAATCAGCCCCAGCATTTT.

The gene calls are TRBV7-9 and TRBJ2-7, with D possibly TRBD2 on 6 matching bases. The V gene's germline CDR1 is SEHNR and CDR2 FQNEAQ (reference sequence). CDR3 length: 14 residues. Trimming pared 5 bases from V and 3 bases from J, leaving 14 bases between. CDR3 bases: TGTGCCAGCAGCCAAGGGACTGGGTACTACGAGCAGTACTTC. Its translation is CASSQGTGYYEQYF.

This chain links TRBV7-8 with TRBJ2-7; D unclear. The CDR3 runs 12 residues. CDR1 and CDR2 (germline): SGHVS, FQNEAQ. The V end lost 3 bases, the J end lost 5 bases, and 8 bases lay between the germline ends. The CDR3 is CASSFARNEQYF. The DNA for the CDR3 is TGTGCCAGCAGCTTTGCTAGGAACGAGCAGTACTTC.

The chain has TRBV29-1 and TRBJ2-7; 8 positions agree with TRBD2. The CDR3 has 13 amino acids. The V and J ends lost 4 bases and 6 bases, in that order; junction bases with no gene match: 8. Germline CDR1 reads SQVTM; CDR2 reads ANQGSEA. The CDR3 coding sequence is TGCAGCGTTGTTAGCGGGAATCTTCTCGAGCAGTACTTC. It codes for CSVVSGNLLEQYF.

The chain employs TRBV5-1 and TRBJ2-1; 7 bases match TRBD2. The CDR3 runs to 15 residues. J gave up 2 bases and V 0 bases, and 2 bases lay outside the gene matches. Looked up from germline, CDR1 is SGHRS and CDR2 is YFSETQ. The CDR3, as DNA: TGCGCCAGCAGCTTGGCTACTAGCGCCTACAATGAGCAGTTCTTC. Amino acid sequence: CASSLATSAYNEQFF.

This clone was counted once. The rearrangement joins TRBV27 to TRBJ2-2; D gene ambiguous. V lost 3 bases to trimming and J lost 2 bases, with 16 bases between them. CDR1 is MNHEY, CDR2 SMNVEV, per germline (reference sequence). This CDR3 is built from 17 residues. This CDR3 is CASSFLPASSNTGELFF. The CDR3 region has the DNA TGTGCCAGCAGTTTCCTCCCGGCATCCTCAAACACCGGGGAGCTGTTTTTT.

V and J are TRBV5-1 and TRBJ2-1; D not resolved. V was trimmed by 2 bases and J by 7 bases, leaving 10 bases between them. The V gene's germline CDR1 is SGHRS and CDR2 YFSETQ. CDR3 length: 13 amino acids. The CDR3 nucleotides are TGCGCCAGCAGCTTCCACGTTAGGAATGAGCAGTTCTTC. Its translation is CASSFHVRNEQFF.

The chain joins TRBV5-4 to TRBJ1-2; TRBD1 is a possible D gene (5 bases). Trimming removed 0 bases at V and 4 bases at J, with 13 bases between. Germline CDR1 and CDR2: SGHNT and YYREEE (reference sequence). This CDR3 contains 15 residues. The CDR3 sequence is CASSLGPGSPYGYTF. DNA for the CDR3: TGTGCCAGCAGCTTGGGTCCAGGGAGTCCCTATGGCTACACCTTC.

There are many counts of this clone. Different DNA sequences within this sample yield the same CDR3. V and J are TRBV7-6 and TRBJ2-7; 9 nucleotides line up with TRBD1. This CDR3 is 13 amino acids long. CDR1 and CDR2 (germline): SGHVS, FNYEAQ. J was trimmed by 4 bases and V by 5 bases; bases with no gene match: 3. The CDR3 sequence is CASSPDRGYEQYF. The DNA of the CDR3 is TGTGCCAGCAGCCCGGACAGGGGATACGAGCAGTACTTC.

This clone was seen a single time. This sequence joins TRBV7-8 and TRBJ2-7; the D call may be TRBD1 or TRBD2 (5 bases each). Trimming took off 5 bases at V and 0 bases at J, with 11 bases between the two ends. The CDR3 is 14 amino acids. Germline CDR1 is SGHVS and CDR2 is FQNEAQ. CDR3 sequence reads: CASSAPGTSYEQYF. The CDR3 DNA reads TGTGCCAGCAGCGCTCCCGGGACCTCCTACGAGCAGTACTTC.

This clone was seen more than once but under ten times. The chain uses TRBV7-2 and TRBJ2-3; 11 bases are a match to TRBD2. This CDR3 spans 16 amino acids. Per germline, CDR1 SGHTA and CDR2 FQGNSA. Losses at the gene ends were 7 bases for V and 3 bases for J; bases not matched to a gene: 9. The CDR3 spells CASTQGASGRTDTQYF. CDR3 DNA sequence: TGTGCCAGCACCCAAGGGGCTAGCGGGAGGACAGATACGCAGTATTTT.

The rearrangement uses TRBV9 and TRBJ2-2, with 7 bases matching TRBD1. The CDR3 length is 15 residues. Trimming cost V 0 bases and J 6 bases; bases outside gene matches: 5. CDR1 is SGDLS and CDR2 is YYNGEE in the germline V gene. CDR3 amino acids: CASSVDVGGSGELFF. In DNA, the CDR3 is TGTGCCAGCAGCGTAGATGTAGGGGGCTCCGGGGAGCTGTTTTTT.

This sequence joins TRBV13 and TRBJ1-1; the D is unclear. Deletions cut 5 bases from V and 5 bases from J, with 12 bases between. The germline CDR1 and CDR2 sequences are PRHDT and FYEKMQ (reference sequence). The length of the CDR3 is 13 residues. CDR3 residues: CASSPALGTEAFF. In DNA form, the CDR3 reads TGTGCCAGCAGCCCAGCCTTGGGGACTGAAGCTTTCTTT.

The chain carries TRBV2 and TRBJ2-7, with D uncertain. This CDR3 is built from 14 residues. Germline CDR1 reads SNHLY; CDR2 reads FYNNEI. Trimming cost V 8 bases and J 0 bases, with 14 bases left between them. The CDR3 bases are TGTGCCAGCGATGGACCCGAAAGCTCCTACGAGCAGTACTTC. The encoded protein is CASDGPESSYEQYF. The full variable domain, in which reference TRBV2 and TRBJ2-7 provide the parts outside the CDR3, is EPEVTQTPSHQVTQMGQEVILRCVPISNHLYFYWYRQILGQKVEFLVSFYNNEISEKSEIFDDQFSVERPDGSNFTLKIRSTKLEDSAMYFCASDGPESSYEQYFGPGTRLTVT.

This clone was found many times. The chain uses TRBV6-1 and TRBJ2-7; TRBD2 might be the D (6 bases). This CDR3 spans 15 amino acids. V was shortened by 5 bases and J by 5 bases, with 19 bases between the two germline ends. Germline V gene data show CDR1 as MNHNS and CDR2 as SASEGT. The CDR3, as DNA: TGTGCCAGCAGTACTCGGGACTCTCATGGCCACGAGCAGTACTTC. It codes for CASSTRDSHGHEQYF.

The chain recombines TRBV7-8 with TRBJ2-5; TRBD1 matches 7 bases. Germline V gene data show CDR1 as SGHVS and CDR2 as FQNEAQ. V shed 5 bases and J 0 bases; nucleotides not matched to a gene: 9. This CDR3 is built from 16 residues. Here the CDR3 reads CASSLNRGTYQETQYF. CDR3 nucleotide sequence: TGTGCCAGCAGCCTTAACAGGGGAACGTACCAAGAGACCCAGTACTTC. Supplemented by reference TRBV7-8 and TRBJ2-5, the full variable domain reads GAGVSQSPRYKVAKRGQDVALRCDPISGHVSLFWYQQALGQGPEFLTYFQNEAQLDKSGLPSDRFFAERPEGSVSTLKIQRTQQEDSAVYLCASSLNRGTYQETQYFGPGTRLLVL.

This clone was found once. J is TRBJ2-5 and V is TRBV7-2; TRBD2 matches 9 bases. V was pared by 1 base and J by 5 bases, with 8 bases of the junction left unmatched. This CDR3 has 16 amino acids. The germline V gene has CDR1 SGHTA and CDR2 FQGNSA. The CDR3, as DNA: TGTGCCAGCAGCTTAGGCGGGCTAGCGGGATGGGAGACCCAGTACTTC. Its translation: CASSLGGLAGWETQYF.

The rearrangement joins TRBV29-1 to TRBJ2-1, with 11 bases that match TRBD2. The J segment lost 4 bases and the V segment lost 4 bases, leaving 6 bases of the junction unmatched. Looked up from germline, CDR1 is SQVTM and CDR2 is ANQGSEA. CDR3 length equals 15 residues. The CDR3 sequence is CSVAEGTSGYNEQFF. CDR3 coding DNA: TGCAGCGTTGCAGAGGGGACTAGCGGATACAATGAGCAGTTCTTC.

The chain carries TRBV15 and TRBJ2-5; a possible D gene is TRBD2 (5 bases). The CDR3 covers 12 residues. Trimming removed 3 bases at V and 11 bases at J, with 13 bases between. Looked up from germline, CDR1 is LNHNV and CDR2 is YYDKDF (reference sequence). The CDR3 nucleotides read TGTGCCACCAGCAGCGATAATAGGGAGCAGTACTTC. This sequence encodes CATSSDNREQYF.

The CDR3 loop is CASSGIGTDTDTQYF. CDR3 DNA sequence: TGCGCCAGCAGCGGAATCGGGACAGACACAGATACGCAGTATTTT. V and J are TRBV5-1 and TRBJ2-3, with 7 bases fitting TRBD1. Germline V lookup: CDR1 SGHRS, CDR2 YFSETQ. CDR3 length: 15 residues. Trimming at V came to 4 bases and at J to 2 bases, leaving 7 bases not matched to a gene.

This clone turned up a few times. J is TRBJ2-7 and V is TRBV28; D not resolved. The germline CDR1 and CDR2 sequences are MDHEN and SYDVKM. This CDR3 region has 15 residues. V was shortened by 5 bases and J by 7 bases, with 21 bases between the two germline ends. The CDR3 DNA sequence: TGTGCCAGCAGTGAGAGAAGGACGGGCCTTATGGAGCAGTACTTC. Its translation is CASSERRTGLMEQYF. Variable domain in full (rest from reference TRBV28 and TRBJ2-7): DVKVTQSSRYLVKRTGEKVFLECVQDMDHENMFWYRQDPGLGLRLIYFSYDVKMKEKGDIPEGYSVSREKKERFSLILESASTNQTSMYLCASSERRTGLMEQYFGPGTRLTVT.

The J gene is TRBJ1-1, the V gene TRBV27; D gene uncertain. V was trimmed by 6 bases and J by 5 bases, leaving 13 bases between them. This CDR3 has 13 amino acids. The germline V gene has CDR1 MNHEY and CDR2 SMNVEV (reference sequence). The CDR3 DNA reads as TGTGCCAGCAGGGTGACTCGGCGTACTGAAGCTTTCTTT. Its translation is CASRVTRRTEAFF.

The table lists this clone with a few counts. This chain links TRBV28 with TRBJ1-5; 8 bases align to TRBD1. The germline V gene encodes CDR1 MDHEN and CDR2 SYDVKM. Trimming cost V 4 bases and J 6 bases; bases outside gene matches: 8. This CDR3 comprises 15 residues. Here the CDR3 reads CASSSTGGGGQPQHF. The CDR3 coding sequence is TGTGCCAGCAGTTCCACAGGGGGGGGTGGTCAGCCCCAGCATTTT.

The J gene is TRBJ2-6, the V gene TRBV27; 10 bases are a match to TRBD1. Germline V gives CDR1 MNHEY, CDR2 SMNVEV (reference sequence). V trimming: 6 bases; J trimming: 2 bases; junction bases outside the gene matches: 10. The CDR3 runs to 18 residues. CDR3 sequence reads: CASSVTGGAGPGANVLTF. CDR3 DNA sequence: TGTGCCAGCAGCGTGACAGGGGGCGCGGGACCTGGGGCCAACGTCCTGACTTTC.

Notes on this clone: This same CDR3 is encoded by further DNA sequences in the sample. The chain uses TRBV15 and TRBJ1-1; D is unclear. CDR3 length: 15 residues. Trimming took 1 base from V and 1 from J, leaving 10 bases between them. Per germline, CDR1 LNHNV and CDR2 YYDKDF (reference sequence). CDR3 nucleotides: TGTGCCACCAGCAGAGGCGGAACGGCGAACACTGAAGCTTTCTTT. Amino acid sequence: CATSRGGTANTEAFF.

The chain couples TRBV9 to TRBJ2-3; D possibly uses TRBD1 or TRBD2 (5 bases each). Deletions cut 3 bases from V and 1 base from J, with 15 bases between. The CDR3 is made up of 16 amino acids. Germline lookup yields CDR1 SGDLS and CDR2 YYNGEE. CDR3 loop: CASSAGNRGGTDTQYF. CDR3 bases: TGTGCCAGCAGCGCGGGGAACAGAGGGGGCACAGATACGCAGTATTTT. The whole variable domain, filled in from reference TRBV9 and TRBJ2-3, reads DSGVTQTPKHLITATGQRVTLRCSPRSGDLSVYWYQQSLDQGLQFLIQYYNGEERAKGNILERFSAQQFPDLHSELNLSSLELGDSALYFCASSAGNRGGTDTQYFGPGTRLTVL.

This clone showed up many times. The chain links TRBV25-1 to TRBJ1-5; TRBD1 aligns across 9 bases. The V gene's germline CDR1 is MGHDK and CDR2 SYGVNS. The V gene end was trimmed by 4 bases and the J gene end by 2 bases; junction bases not matched to a gene: 9. The CDR3 is 17 residues long. The DNA of the CDR3 is TGTGCCAGCAGTGGACCTACAGGGGGCGCGGGCAATCAGCCCCAGCATTTT. The encoded protein is CASSGPTGGAGNQPQHF.

This chain links TRBV6-1 with TRBJ2-7; 11 bases align to TRBD2. From germline, CDR1 is MNHNS and CDR2 SASEGT. The junction had 5 bases not matched to a gene; V was cut back by 7 bases and J by 0 bases. This CDR3 spans 15 amino acids. The DNA of the CDR3 is TGTGCCAGCACCATGACTAGCGGGGACTCCTACGAGCAGTACTTC. It codes for CASTMTSGDSYEQYF.